This T cell receptor beta chain comes out of a study of blood T cell repertoires in COVID-19 (dated by TCRdb to about 2020). Some background on the complete study: Samples covering the acute and convalescent phases of COVID-19 were provided by collaborators in the United States, Italy and Spain. Where HLA class I and class II types were available, the types were taken from metadata supplied by the sample provider, not from assay-based typing. The repertoires were made available in a free public database intended to serve as a resource for research on the immune response to SARS-CoV-2. The material from the prospective study consisted of cDNA or gDNA derived from T cells, B-cell-depleted T cells, or PBMCs. Samples were obtained from the ongoing ImmuneRACE study (first 160 participants) and from 950 to 1,500 subjects provided by 6 global collaborators. Nearly every sample came with metadata listing a de-identified subject ID, COVID-19 status, age in years and sex. The dataset comprised deeply sampled blood TCRbeta repertoires from subjects exposed to, actively infected with, or recovered from COVID-19. Results and caveats for the whole study, not just this receptor: Clinical and demographic metadata were provided uncurated, with the amount varying by source and participant.

Points on this clone: The antigen it binds to is not known. No base qualities exist here, and no much larger clone lies one base off it.

The germline V gene encodes CDR1 MNHEY and CDR2 SVGAGI. Including cysteine and phenylalanine, the CDR3 has 13 amino acids. The read is trimmed to its CDR3 DNA, 39 bases read in frame from base 1. The V end loses 1 base and the J end loses 5 bases, and a stretch of 9 bases separates them. Collaborating institutions collected whole blood in K2EDTA tubes following their own protocols. Collaborator samples were shipped for TCRbeta analysis as frozen whole blood, isolated PBMCs, or DNA extracted from either sample type. The immunoSEQ Assay, a bias-controlled multiplex PCR, was used to amplify TCRbeta CDR3 regions from genomic DNA. The original methods were these. The number of nucleated cells in each sample was estimated from the amplification of reference gene primers within the assay. To quantify the absolute abundance of each unique TCRbeta CDR3 rearrangement, sequence reads were collapsed and filtered. For each sample, productive Simpson clonality was calculated by taking the square root of Simpson's diversity index across productive rearrangements. TCRdb took this table from immuneACCESS and kept in-frame rearrangements with V and J called. Such tables lack part of the clones; where checked against another copy, unresolved V genes explain under half of the gap, and the rest is unexplained. The DNA was the basis for D and trimming; V, J and clone size are from that table. The sample records under 150,000 clones, 88% of which are singletons. 28% of the sample comes from the top ten.

The receptor chain draws on TRBV6-5 and TRBJ2-7; no confident D gene assignment can be made. The source of this sequence is a human donor in a cohort sampled during active COVID-19. Sequencing used peripheral blood. The CDR3 protein is CASSYYPGHEQYF. The sequenced DNA is TGTGCCAGCAGTTACTATCCAGGCCACGAGCAGTACTTC.